This entry concerns a single T cell receptor beta chain. No cognate antigen has been identified for it. There are no base qualities to consult, and no much larger clone falls within one base. The sequencing machine was an Illumina HiSeq 2500. Quantitative 5'-RACE with molecular barcodes was the method used to prepare the TCR beta libraries. As for the authors' bioinformatics: To identify disease-linked TCR variants, a new computational method was used, one built on a probabilistic model of VDJ rearrangement. TCRdb itself trimmed the public reads at Q25 with fastp, ran MiXCR and retained productive beta chains. Identical CDR3 proteins give one entry, which carries the most common genes and DNA. TCRdb's processing, not the authors' own work, is the source of the V and J calls. The sample includes 200,000 to 300,000 distinct CDR3 sequences, with more than 20% observed a single time. Roughly 0.67% of the sample goes to the ten largest clones.

CDR1 is given as MNHEY and CDR2 as SVGAGI, both from the germline V gene. Reading from cysteine to phenylalanine, the CDR3 counts 16 amino acids. This entry keeps only the CDR3 DNA: 48 bases, framed from base 1. V ends up 4 bases short and J 6 bases short, with an unmatched junction base count of 11. The data stem from a study of CD8 T cells in ankylosing spondylitis (dated by TCRdb to between 2016 and 2019). A note on the overall study: To find TCR variants linked to disease, the study profiled T cell receptor beta repertoires in ankylosing spondylitis patients and healthy donors. The whole study cohort included about a hundred healthy donors and 25 ankylosing spondylitis patients. Samples of peripheral blood were taken, and for ankylosing spondylitis patients, synovial fluid was collected as well.

Summary of the overall study and its limitations: A CD8+ phenotype was shown by the disease-linked clones, which were found at relatively low frequencies in peripheral blood. The disease-linked clones were reported to be significantly enriched in matched synovial fluid samples from ankylosing spondylitis patients. Some motif variants were previously reported in synovial fluid and blood of reactive arthritis patients, suggesting common disease-initiation mechanisms. A TCR beta motif of seven or eight highly homologous amino acid variants appeared characteristic of blood from ankylosing spondylitis patients.

The clonotype originates from a male donor with ankylosing spondylitis or in good health (not recorded which). Sequencing was done on a sample of blood, either unsorted or a sorted T cell fraction (not recorded which). The chain joins TRBV6-5 to TRBJ2-3, and 9 junctional nucleotides match TRBD1. The CDR3 sequence is CASSSPGQGRSDTQYF. At the DNA level, the sequence is TGTGCCAGCAGTTCCCCGGGACAGGGTAGATCCGATACGCAGTATTTT.